This T cell receptor beta chain was found in a study of T cell repertoires in cytomegalovirus infection. With regard to this clonotype: Its antigen remains unknown.

TCRdb reprocessed the reads with MiXCR, giving one entry per CDR3 protein. The data hold about 700,000 distinct CDR3 sequences, with roughly a third observed a single time. Germline V gives CDR1 DFQATT, CDR2 SNEGSKA (reference sequence). V lost 4 bases and J lost 2, with 16 bases in between. CDR3 size: 15 residues. The specimen was cultured PBMCs, collected from culture after CMV antigen stimulation. The chain links TRBV20-1 to TRBJ2-3, with a tentative D call TRBD2 (6 bases). This sequence was found in a human donor in good health (CMV status not recorded). Some clones in this sample may be carry-over from other donors' samples. CDR3: CSAKRDSPYTDTQYF. The DNA of the CDR3 is TGCAGTGCTAAACGGGACTCACCATACACAGATACGCAGTATTTT.